This T cell receptor (beta chain) was sequenced during a study of blood T cell repertoires in COVID-19. The wider study: The analysed material was cDNA or gDNA that came from T cells, B-cell-depleted T cells, or PBMCs.

The CDR3 sequence is 15 residues long. The V end lost 3 bases, the J end lost 0 bases, and 10 bases lay between the germline ends. Germline V gene lookup returns CDR1 MNHNS and CDR2 SASEGT. Those enrolled, adults aged roughly 18 to 90 years, came from around 24 US areas. Assignments of participants to cohorts depended upon their own reported clinical history. Recovered status applied to Cohort 3 donors who had two consecutive negative PCRs. It also applied to those with clearance or with symptom resolution. Sequenced by immunoSEQ multiplex PCR; TCRdb stores in-frame clones only, minus some. This table has under 70,000 clones, 85% to 90% appearing once.

The V call is TRBV6-1, the J call TRBJ2-3, with a tentative D call TRBD1 (6 bases). The sample was PBMCs or T cells enriched from blood (not recorded which). This sequence was found in a woman between 40 and 55 years old who had recovered from COVID-19. CDR3 residues: CASSDYGTSTDTQYF. Here the CDR3 DNA reads TGTGCCAGCAGTGATTATGGGACAAGCACAGATACGCAGTATTTT.